This is a list of T cell receptor beta chains from one sample in a study of beta chain features in type 1 diabetes. The assay was immunoSEQ multiplex PCR, and TCRdb's table has in-frame clones only and misses some. In the table there are more than 300,000 clones, 8% of which are singletons. What was sequenced was central memory CD4+ T cells from blood. The receptors here all came from a woman aged 18-30 years in good health. CDR3s include the opening cysteine and the closing phenylalanine or tryptophan. A D gene is named only where the DNA matches it firmly. The size field is filled for only some rows; it gives once, few, many or a size class.

J: TRBJ2-7
V: TRBV2
size: .
D: .
DNA: TGTGCCAGCAGCTCGGTCCCTGCTATTTACGAGCAGTACTTC
CDR3: CASSSVPAIYEQYF

J: TRBJ2-7
V: TRBV5-5
size: few
D: .
DNA: TGTGCCAGCAGCCCACAAAACTACGAGCAGTACTTC
CDR3: CASSPQNYEQYF

J: TRBJ1-5
V: TRBV7-8
size: few
D: TRBD1
DNA: TGTGCCAGCAGCAAGACAGGGGTCAGGGGGCCCCAGCATTTT
CDR3: CASSKTGVRGPQHF

J: TRBJ1-3
V: TRBV23-1
size: many
D: .
DNA: TGCGCCAGCAGTCATCCAACAGGAAATTTCTCTGGAAACACCATATATTTT
CDR3: CASSHPTGNFSGNTIYF

J: TRBJ2-1
V: TRBV4-3
size: .
D: .
DNA: TGCGCCAGCAGCCCACAACAGGGCAATGAGCAGTTCTTC
CDR3: CASSPQQGNEQFF

J: TRBJ2-7
V: TRBV27
size: .
D: .
DNA: TGTGCCAGCAGTTTGGGACGCTGGGATTACGAGCAGTACTTC
CDR3: CASSLGRWDYEQYF

J: TRBJ2-1
V: TRBV7-3
size: few
D: TRBD2
DNA: TGTGCCAGCAGCTTAACGAGTAGGGGTTTTAGCGGGAGTGACGAGCAGTTCTTC
CDR3: CASSLTSRGFSGSDEQFF

J: TRBJ2-7
V: TRBV7-6
size: few
D: .
DNA: TGTGCCAGCAGCCCCAGACCAGGGCTCGAGCAGTACTTC
CDR3: CASSPRPGLEQYF

J: TRBJ2-2
V: TRBV4-1
size: .
D: TRBD2
DNA: TGCGCCAGCAGCCAAGAATTCCCTAGCGGGAGTGTCGGCGGGGAGCTGTTTTTT
CDR3: CASSQEFPSGSVGGELFF

J: TRBJ2-7
V: TRBV19
size: few
D: TRBD2
DNA: TGTGCCAGTAGTCTGAGCTATGCTAGCGGAAACTACGAGCAGTACTTC
CDR3: CASSLSYASGNYEQYF

J: TRBJ2-7
V: TRBV7-8
size: few
D: .
DNA: TGTGCCAGCAGCTTAACCGGGTTGACCAGGAGGTACGAGCAGTACTTC
CDR3: CASSLTGLTRRYEQYF

J: TRBJ1-1
V: TRBV7-6
size: .
D: TRBD1
DNA: TGTGCCAGCAGCTTAAACAGGGGCCTTGAAGCTTTCTTT
CDR3: CASSLNRGLEAFF

J: TRBJ2-7
V: TRBV25-1
size: .
D: TRBD1
DNA: TGTGCCAGCCAGGACAGGTCGGGGTCCTACGAGCAGTACTTC
CDR3: CASQDRSGSYEQYF

J: TRBJ2-3
V: TRBV7-3
size: .
D: TRBD2
DNA: TGTGCCAGCAGCTTAGGAGTGGGAGGGCCTGGAGATACGCAGTATTTT
CDR3: CASSLGVGGPGDTQYF

J: TRBJ2-3
V: TRBV6-5
size: few
D: TRBD2
DNA: TGTGCCAGTCAGCTAGCGGGTACAGATACGCAGTATTTT
CDR3: CASQLAGTDTQYF

J: TRBJ1-2
V: TRBV19
size: few
D: .
DNA: TGTGCCAGTAGTCCAGGAACTAACTATGGCTACACCTTC
CDR3: CASSPGTNYGYTF

J: TRBJ2-7
V: TRBV11-2
size: few
D: .
DNA: TGTGCCAGCAGCCTCAGCGGGACATTCTCCTACGAGCAGTACTTC
CDR3: CASSLSGTFSYEQYF

J: TRBJ2-2
V: TRBV6-4
size: few
D: TRBD1
DNA: TGTGCCAGCAGTCGACAGGGTTATACCGGGGAGCTGTTTTTT
CDR3: CASSRQGYTGELFF

J: TRBJ2-5
V: TRBV5-4
size: few
D: .
DNA: TGTGCCAGCAGCTTGGTCCACGTGGTGGGCCAGTACTTC
CDR3: CASSLVHVVGQYF

J: TRBJ2-4
V: TRBV7-8
size: .
D: .
DNA: TGTGCCAGCAGCTCCCAGGGGCTGGGGTCCAAAAACATTCAGTACTTC
CDR3: CASSSQGLGSKNIQYF

J: TRBJ2-5
V: TRBV28
size: few
D: TRBD1
DNA: TGTGCCAGCAGTACCCCGACAGGGATGGAAAAGACCCAGTACTTC
CDR3: CASSTPTGMEKTQYF

J: TRBJ1-2
V: TRBV27
size: few
D: TRBD1
DNA: TGTGCCAGCAGTTCGAACAGGGGGGCCTATGGCTACACCTTC
CDR3: CASSSNRGAYGYTF

J: TRBJ2-1
V: TRBV6-6
size: .
D: TRBD2
DNA: TGTGCCAGCCGACTAGCGGGGGACAATGAGCAGTTCTTC
CDR3: CASRLAGDNEQFF

J: TRBJ2-5
V: TRBV4-1
size: many
D: .
DNA: TGCGCCAGCAGCCAAGATTACGGGAGTTACCAAGAGACCCAGTACTTC
CDR3: CASSQDYGSYQETQYF

J: TRBJ2-7
V: TRBV10-3
size: .
D: TRBD2
DNA: TGTGCCATCAGTGAGTCCCCGGGACTAGCGGGGGGAACCTACGAGCAGTACTTC
CDR3: CAISESPGLAGGTYEQYF